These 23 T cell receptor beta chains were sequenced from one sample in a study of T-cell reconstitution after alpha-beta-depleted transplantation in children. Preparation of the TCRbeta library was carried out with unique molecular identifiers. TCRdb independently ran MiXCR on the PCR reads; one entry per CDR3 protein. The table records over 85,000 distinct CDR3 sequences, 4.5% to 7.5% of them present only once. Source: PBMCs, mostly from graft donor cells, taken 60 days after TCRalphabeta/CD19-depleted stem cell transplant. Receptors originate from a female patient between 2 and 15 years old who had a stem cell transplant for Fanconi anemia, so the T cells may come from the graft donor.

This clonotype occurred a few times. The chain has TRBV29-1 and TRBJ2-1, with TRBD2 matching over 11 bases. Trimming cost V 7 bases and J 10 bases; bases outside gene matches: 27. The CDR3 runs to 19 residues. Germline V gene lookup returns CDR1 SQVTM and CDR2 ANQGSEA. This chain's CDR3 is CSASVGFGGSGRAGPEQFF. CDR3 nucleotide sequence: TGCAGCGCCTCGGTGGGATTTGGGGGTAGCGGGAGGGCCGGCCCCGAGCAGTTCTTC.

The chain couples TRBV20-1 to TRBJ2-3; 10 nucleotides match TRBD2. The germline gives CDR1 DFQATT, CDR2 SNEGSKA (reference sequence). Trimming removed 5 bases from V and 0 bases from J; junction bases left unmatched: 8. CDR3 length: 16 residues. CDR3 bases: TGCAGTGCTCTCACTGGACTAGCGGTGAGCACAGATACGCAGTATTTT. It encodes CSALTGLAVSTDTQYF.

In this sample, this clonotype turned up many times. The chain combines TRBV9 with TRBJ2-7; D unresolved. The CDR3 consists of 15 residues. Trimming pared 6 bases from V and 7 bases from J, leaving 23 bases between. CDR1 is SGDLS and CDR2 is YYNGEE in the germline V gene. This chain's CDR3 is CASTPSPLPVSEQYF. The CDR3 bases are TGTGCCAGCACCCCAAGTCCGTTGCCGGTGTCAGAGCAGTACTTC.

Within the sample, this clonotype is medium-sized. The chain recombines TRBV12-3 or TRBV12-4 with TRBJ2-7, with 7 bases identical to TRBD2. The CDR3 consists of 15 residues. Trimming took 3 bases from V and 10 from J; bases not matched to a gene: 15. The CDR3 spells CASSFQAGTGLGQYF. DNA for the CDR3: TGTGCCAGCAGTTTCCAAGCGGGAACGGGTTTGGGACAGTACTTC.

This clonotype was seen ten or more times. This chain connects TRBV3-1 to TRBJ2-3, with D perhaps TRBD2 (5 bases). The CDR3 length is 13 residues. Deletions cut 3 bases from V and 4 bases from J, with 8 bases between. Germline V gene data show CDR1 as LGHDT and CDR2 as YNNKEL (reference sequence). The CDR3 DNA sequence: TGTGCCAGCAGCCAGGGGAGCCCAGATACGCAGTATTTT. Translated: CASSQGSPDTQYF.

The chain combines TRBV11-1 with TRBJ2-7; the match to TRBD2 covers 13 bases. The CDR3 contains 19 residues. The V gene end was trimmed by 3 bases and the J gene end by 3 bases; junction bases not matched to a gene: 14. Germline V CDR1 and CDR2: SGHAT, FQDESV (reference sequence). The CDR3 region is CASSFSRFTSGRAYYEQYF. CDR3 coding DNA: TGTGCCAGCAGCTTTAGTAGATTTACTAGCGGGAGGGCGTACTACGAGCAGTACTTC.

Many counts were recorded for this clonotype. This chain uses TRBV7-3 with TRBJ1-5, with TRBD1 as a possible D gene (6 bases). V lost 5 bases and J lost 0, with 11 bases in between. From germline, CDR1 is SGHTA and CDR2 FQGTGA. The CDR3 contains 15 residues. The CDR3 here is CASSRRDNSNQPQHF. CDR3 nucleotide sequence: TGTGCCAGCAGCCGCCGGGACAATAGCAATCAGCCCCAGCATTTT.

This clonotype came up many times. The DNA for the CDR3 is TGTGCCATCGCCCGACAGGCCCAAACCACAGATACGCAGTATTTT. Its translation: CAIARQAQTTDTQYF. This chain uses TRBV10-3 with TRBJ2-3; possibly TRBD1 for D (6 bases). Between the trimmed V and J ends, which lost 8 bases and 2 bases, there was a span of 17 bases. CDR3 length equals 15 residues. In germline, CDR1 is ENHRY, CDR2 SYGVKD.

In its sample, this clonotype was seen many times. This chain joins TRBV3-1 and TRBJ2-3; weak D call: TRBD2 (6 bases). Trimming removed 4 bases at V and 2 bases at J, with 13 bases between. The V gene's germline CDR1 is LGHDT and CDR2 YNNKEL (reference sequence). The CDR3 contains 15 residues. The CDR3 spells CASSPGLSLTDTQYF. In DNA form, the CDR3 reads TGTGCCAGCAGCCCCGGACTATCCCTCACAGATACGCAGTATTTT.

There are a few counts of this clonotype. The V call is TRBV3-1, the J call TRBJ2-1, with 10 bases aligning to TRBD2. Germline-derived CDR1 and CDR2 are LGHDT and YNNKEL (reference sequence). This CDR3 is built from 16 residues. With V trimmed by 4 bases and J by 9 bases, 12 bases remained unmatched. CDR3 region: CASSRYLAGVVSEQFF. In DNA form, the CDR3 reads TGTGCCAGCAGCCGCTATCTAGCGGGAGTCGTGAGTGAGCAGTTCTTC.

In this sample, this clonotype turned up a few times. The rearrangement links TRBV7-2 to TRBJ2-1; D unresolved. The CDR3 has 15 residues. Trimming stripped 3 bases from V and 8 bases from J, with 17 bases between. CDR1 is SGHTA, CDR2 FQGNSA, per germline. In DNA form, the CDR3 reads TGTGCCAGCAGCTTTTTACCACAACTCAAGGATGAGCAGTTCTTC. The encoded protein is CASSFLPQLKDEQFF. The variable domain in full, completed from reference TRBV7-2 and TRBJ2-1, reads GAGVSQSPSNKVTEKGKDVELRCDPISGHTALYWYRQSLGQGLEFLIYFQGNSAPDKSGLPSDRFSAERTGGSVSTLTIQRTQQEDSAVYLCASSFLPQLKDEQFFGPGTRLTVL.

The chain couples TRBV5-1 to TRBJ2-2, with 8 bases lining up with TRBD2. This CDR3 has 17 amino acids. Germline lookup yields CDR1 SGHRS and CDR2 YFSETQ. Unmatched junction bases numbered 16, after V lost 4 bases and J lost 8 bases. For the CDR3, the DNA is TGCGCCAGCAGCCTCGATACGAGCGGGGGCCGGTTTGGGGAGCTGTTTTTT. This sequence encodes CASSLDTSGGRFGELFF.

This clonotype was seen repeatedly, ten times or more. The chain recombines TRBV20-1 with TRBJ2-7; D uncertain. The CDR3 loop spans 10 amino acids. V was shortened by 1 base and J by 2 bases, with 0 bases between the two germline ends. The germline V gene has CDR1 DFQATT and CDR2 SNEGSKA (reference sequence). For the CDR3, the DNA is TGCAGTGCTAGAGCCTACGAGCAGTACTTC. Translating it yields CSARAYEQYF.

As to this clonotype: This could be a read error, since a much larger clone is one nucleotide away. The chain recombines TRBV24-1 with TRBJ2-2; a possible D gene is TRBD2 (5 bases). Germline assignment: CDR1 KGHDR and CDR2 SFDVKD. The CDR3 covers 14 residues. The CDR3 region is CAASERPATGELFF. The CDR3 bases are TGTGCCGCCAGTGAGCGGCCGGCCACCGGGGAGCTGTTTTTT.

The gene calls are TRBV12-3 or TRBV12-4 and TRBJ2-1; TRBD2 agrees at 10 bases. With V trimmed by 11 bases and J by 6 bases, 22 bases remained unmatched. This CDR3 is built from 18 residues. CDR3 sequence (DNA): TGTGCCCTCAGTTTTCCCCCACAGGGCCGACTAGCGGGCAATGAGCAGTTCTTC. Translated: CALSFPPQGRLAGNEQFF.

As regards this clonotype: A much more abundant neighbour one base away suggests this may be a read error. The CDR3 nucleotides are TGCAGTGTTAGCGTCGGTGAGACCCAGTACTTC. Its protein product is CSVSVGETQYF. The rearrangement joins TRBV20-1 to TRBJ2-5; maybe TRBD2 (5 bases). With 7 bases removed from V and 5 bases from J, the gap between germline ends came to 11 bases. This CDR3 spans 11 amino acids. CDR1 is DFQATT and CDR2 is SNEGSKA in the germline V gene (reference sequence).

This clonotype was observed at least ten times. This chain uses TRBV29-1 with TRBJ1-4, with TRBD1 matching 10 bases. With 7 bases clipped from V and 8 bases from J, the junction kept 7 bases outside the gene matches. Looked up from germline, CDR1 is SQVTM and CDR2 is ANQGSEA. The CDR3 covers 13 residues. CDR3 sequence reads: CSGMDRGGEKLFF. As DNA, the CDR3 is TGCAGCGGGATGGACAGGGGGGGAGAAAAACTGTTTTTT. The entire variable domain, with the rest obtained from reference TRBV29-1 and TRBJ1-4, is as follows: SAVISQKPSRDICQRGTSLTIQCQVDSQVTMMFWYRQQPGQSLTLIATANQGSEATYESGFVIDKFPISRPNLTFSTLTVSNMSPEDSSIYLCSGMDRGGEKLFFGSGTQLSVL.

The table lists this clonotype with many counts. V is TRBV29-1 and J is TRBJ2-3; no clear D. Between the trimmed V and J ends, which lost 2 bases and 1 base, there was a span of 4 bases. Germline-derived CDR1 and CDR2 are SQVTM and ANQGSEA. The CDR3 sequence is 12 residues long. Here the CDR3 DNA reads TGCAGCGTTGAAACAGGCACAGATACGCAGTATTTT. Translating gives CSVETGTDTQYF.

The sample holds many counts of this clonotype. The CDR3 nucleotides read TGCGCCAGCAGCTTGGCCGGGGGGTTGTCCTACGAGCAGTACTTC. The encoded protein is CASSLAGGLSYEQYF. The chain uses TRBV5-1 and TRBJ2-7; 7 positions match TRBD2. The CDR3 consists of 15 residues. CDR1 and CDR2 (germline): SGHRS, YFSETQ. V dropped 0 bases and J dropped 1; count of bases not matched to a gene: 4.

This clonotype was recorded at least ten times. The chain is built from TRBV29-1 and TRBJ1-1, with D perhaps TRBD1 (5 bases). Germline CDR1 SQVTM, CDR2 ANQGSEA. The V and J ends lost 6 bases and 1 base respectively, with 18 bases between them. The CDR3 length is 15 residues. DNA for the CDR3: TGCAGCGTCCTTCCCCATGGGACGGGGAACACTGAAGCTTTCTTT. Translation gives CSVLPHGTGNTEAFF.

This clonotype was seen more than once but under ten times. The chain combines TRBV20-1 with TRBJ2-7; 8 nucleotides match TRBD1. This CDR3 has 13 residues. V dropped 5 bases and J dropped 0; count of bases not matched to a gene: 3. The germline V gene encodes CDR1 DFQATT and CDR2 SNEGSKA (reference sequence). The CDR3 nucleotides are TGCAGTGCTCCGGGACAGGACTCCTACGAGCAGTACTTC. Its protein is CSAPGQDSYEQYF.

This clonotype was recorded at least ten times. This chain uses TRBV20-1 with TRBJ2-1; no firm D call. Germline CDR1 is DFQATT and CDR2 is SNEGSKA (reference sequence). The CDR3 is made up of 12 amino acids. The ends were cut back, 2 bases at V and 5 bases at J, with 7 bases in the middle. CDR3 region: CSARNLNNEQFF. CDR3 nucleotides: TGCAGTGCTAGAAACTTAAACAATGAGCAGTTCTTC.

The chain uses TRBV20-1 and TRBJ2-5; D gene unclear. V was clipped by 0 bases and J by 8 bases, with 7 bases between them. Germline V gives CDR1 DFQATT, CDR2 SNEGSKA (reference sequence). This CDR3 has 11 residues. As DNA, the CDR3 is TGCAGTGCTAGAGATCTCAGCACCCAGTACTTC. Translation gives CSARDLSTQYF.